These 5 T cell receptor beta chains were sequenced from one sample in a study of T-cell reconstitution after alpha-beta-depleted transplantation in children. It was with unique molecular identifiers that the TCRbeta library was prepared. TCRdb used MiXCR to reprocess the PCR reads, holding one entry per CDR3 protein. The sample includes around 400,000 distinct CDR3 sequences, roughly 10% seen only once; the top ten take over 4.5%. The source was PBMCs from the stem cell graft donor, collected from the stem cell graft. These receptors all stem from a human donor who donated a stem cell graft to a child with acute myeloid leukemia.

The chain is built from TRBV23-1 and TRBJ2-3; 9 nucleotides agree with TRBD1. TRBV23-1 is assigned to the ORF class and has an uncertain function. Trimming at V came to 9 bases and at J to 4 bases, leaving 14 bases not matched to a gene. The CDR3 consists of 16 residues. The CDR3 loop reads CARTTGVDRGADTQYF. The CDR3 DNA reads TGCGCCAGAACAACCGGAGTGGACAGGGGTGCAGATACGCAGTATTTT.

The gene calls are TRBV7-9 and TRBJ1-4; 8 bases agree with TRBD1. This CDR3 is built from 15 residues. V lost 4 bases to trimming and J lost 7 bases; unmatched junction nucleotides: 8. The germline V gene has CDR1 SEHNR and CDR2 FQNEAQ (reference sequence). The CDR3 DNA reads TGTGCCAGCAGCTCCGCAGGGGGCCAAAGTGAAAAACTGTTTTTT. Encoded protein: CASSSAGGQSEKLFF.

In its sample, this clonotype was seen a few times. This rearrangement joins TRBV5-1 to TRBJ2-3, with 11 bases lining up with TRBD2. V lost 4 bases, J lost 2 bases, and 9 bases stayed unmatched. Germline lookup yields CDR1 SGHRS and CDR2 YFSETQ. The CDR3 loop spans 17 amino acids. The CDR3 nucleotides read TGCGCCAGCAGCCCTGAGACTAGCGGGACGAACACAGATACGCAGTATTTT. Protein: CASSPETSGTNTDTQYF.

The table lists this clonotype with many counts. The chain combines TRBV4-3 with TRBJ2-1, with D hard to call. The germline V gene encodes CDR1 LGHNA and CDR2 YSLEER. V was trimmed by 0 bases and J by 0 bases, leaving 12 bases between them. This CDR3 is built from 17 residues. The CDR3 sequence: CASSQDRLASSYNEQFF. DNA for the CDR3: TGCGCCAGCAGCCAAGATCGGTTAGCAAGCTCCTACAATGAGCAGTTCTTC.

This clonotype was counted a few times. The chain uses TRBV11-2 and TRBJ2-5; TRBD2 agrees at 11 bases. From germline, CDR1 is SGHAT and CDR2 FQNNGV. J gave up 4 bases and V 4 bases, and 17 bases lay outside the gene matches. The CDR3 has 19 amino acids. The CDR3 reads CASSSRPQLGLAVGETQYF. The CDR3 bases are TGTGCCAGCAGCTCAAGACCTCAACTGGGACTAGCGGTTGGAGAGACCCAGTACTTC.